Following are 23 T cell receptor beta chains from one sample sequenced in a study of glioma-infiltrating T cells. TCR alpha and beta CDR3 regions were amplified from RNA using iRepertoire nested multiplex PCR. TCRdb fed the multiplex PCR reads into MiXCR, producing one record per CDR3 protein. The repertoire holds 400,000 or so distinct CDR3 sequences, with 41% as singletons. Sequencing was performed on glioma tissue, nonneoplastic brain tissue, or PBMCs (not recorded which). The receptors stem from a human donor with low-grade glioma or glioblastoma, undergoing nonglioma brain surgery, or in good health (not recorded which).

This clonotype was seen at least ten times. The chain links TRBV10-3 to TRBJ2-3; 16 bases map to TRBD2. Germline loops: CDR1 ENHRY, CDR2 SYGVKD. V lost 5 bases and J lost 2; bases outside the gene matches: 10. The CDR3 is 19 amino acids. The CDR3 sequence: CAISSPAGLAGGYTDTQYF. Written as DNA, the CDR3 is TGTGCCATCAGTTCCCCAGCGGGACTAGCGGGAGGGTACACAGATACGCAGTATTTT.

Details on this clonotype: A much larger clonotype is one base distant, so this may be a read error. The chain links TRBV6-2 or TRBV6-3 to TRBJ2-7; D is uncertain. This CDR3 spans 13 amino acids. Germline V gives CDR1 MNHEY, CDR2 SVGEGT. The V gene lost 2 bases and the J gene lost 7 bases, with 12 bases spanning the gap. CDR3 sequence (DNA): TGTGCCAGCAGTTACAACCTAGGCAATGAGCAGTACTTC. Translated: CASSYNLGNEQYF.

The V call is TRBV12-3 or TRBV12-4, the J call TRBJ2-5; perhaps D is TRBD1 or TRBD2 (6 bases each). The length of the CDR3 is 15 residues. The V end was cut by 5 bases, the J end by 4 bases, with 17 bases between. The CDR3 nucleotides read TGTGCCAGCAGTCTTATAGGGGGGAAAGGAGAGACCCAGTACTTC. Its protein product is CASSLIGGKGETQYF.

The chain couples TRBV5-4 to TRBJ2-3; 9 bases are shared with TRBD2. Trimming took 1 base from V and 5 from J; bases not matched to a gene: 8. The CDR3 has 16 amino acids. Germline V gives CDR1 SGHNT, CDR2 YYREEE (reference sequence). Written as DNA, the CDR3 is TGTGCCAGCAGCTTGCCCTCACTAGCGGGCGAAGATACGCAGTATTTT. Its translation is CASSLPSLAGEDTQYF.

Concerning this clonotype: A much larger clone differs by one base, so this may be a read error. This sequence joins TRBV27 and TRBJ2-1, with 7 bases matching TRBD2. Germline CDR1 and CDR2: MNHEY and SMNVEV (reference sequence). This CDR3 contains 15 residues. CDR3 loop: CASSFGTTPYNGQFF. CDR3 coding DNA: TGTGCCAGCAGTTTCGGGACTACCCCCTACAATGGGCAGTTCTTC.

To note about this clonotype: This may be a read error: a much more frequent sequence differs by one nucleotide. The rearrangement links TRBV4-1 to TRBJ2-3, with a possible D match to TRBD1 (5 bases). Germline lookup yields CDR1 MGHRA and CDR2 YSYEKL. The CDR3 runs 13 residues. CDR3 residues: CASSQQDTDTRYF. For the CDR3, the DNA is TGCGCCAGCAGCCAACAGGACACAGATACGCGGTATTTT.

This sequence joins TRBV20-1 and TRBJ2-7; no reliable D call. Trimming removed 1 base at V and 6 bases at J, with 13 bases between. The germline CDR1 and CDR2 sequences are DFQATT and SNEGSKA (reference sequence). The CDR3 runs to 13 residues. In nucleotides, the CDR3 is TGCAGTGCTAGAGTTCCTTTCGGATGCGAGCAGTACTTC. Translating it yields CSARVPFGCEQYF.

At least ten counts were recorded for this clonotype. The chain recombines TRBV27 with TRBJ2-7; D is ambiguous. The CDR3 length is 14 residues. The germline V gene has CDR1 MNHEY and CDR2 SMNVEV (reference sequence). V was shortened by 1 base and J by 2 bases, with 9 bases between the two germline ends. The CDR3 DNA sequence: TGTGCCAGCAGTTTATTCGGCGGAGCCTACGAGCAGTACTTC. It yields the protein CASSLFGGAYEQYF.

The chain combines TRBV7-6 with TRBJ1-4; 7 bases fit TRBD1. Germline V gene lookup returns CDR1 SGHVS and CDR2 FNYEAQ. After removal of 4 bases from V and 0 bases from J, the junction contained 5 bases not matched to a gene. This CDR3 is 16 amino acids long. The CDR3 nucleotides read TGTGCCAGCAGCTCTTTAACAGGGGCAACTAATGAAAAACTGTTTTTT. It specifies CASSSLTGATNEKLFF.

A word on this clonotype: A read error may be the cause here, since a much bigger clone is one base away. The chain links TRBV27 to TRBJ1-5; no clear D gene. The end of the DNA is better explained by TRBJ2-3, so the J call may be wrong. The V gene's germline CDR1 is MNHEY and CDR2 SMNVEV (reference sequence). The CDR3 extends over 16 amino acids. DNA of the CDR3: TGTGCCAGCAGTCCCCGACCGTTGGGTATCAATCAGCCCCAGTATTTT. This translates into CASSPRPLGINQPQYF.

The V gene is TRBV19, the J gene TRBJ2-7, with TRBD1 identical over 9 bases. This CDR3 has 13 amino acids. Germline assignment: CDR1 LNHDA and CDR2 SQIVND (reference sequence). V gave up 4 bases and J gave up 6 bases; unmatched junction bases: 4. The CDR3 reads CASSTGQGVEQYF. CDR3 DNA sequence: TGTGCCAGTAGTACGGGACAGGGAGTCGAGCAGTACTTC.

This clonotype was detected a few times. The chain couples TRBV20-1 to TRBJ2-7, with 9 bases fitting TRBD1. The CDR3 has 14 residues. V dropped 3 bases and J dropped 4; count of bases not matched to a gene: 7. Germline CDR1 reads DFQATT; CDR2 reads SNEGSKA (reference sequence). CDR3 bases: TGCAGTGCTAGCCCGACAGGGGGTATGTACGAGCAGTACTTC. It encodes CSASPTGGMYEQYF.

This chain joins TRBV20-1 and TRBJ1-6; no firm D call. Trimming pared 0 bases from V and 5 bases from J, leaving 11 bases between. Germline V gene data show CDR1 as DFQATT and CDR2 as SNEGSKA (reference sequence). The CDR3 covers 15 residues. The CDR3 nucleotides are TGCAGTGCTAGAGATTTTGGCAGAAATAATTCACCCCTCCACTTT. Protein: CSARDFGRNNSPLHF.

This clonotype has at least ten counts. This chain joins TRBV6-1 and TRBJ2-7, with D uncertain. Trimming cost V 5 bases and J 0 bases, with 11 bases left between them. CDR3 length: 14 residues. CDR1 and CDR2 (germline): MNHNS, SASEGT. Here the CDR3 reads CASSPLSNSYEQYF. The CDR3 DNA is TGTGCCAGCAGTCCCCTTAGTAACTCCTACGAGCAGTACTTC.

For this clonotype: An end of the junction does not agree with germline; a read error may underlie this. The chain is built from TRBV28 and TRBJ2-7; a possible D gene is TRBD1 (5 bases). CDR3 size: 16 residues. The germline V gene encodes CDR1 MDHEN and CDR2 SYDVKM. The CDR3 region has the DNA TGTGCCGGCAGTGAAGTGGGGCGGCATGAGCCCTACGAGCAGTACTTC. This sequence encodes CAGSEVGRHEPYEQYF.

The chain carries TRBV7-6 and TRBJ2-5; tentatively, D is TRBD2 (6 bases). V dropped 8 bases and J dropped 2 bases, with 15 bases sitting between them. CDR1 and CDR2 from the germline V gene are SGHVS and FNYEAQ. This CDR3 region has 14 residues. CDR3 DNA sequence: TGTGCCAGCGCCGCGGGGAGTTGGCAAGAGACCCAGTACTTC. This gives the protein CASAAGSWQETQYF.

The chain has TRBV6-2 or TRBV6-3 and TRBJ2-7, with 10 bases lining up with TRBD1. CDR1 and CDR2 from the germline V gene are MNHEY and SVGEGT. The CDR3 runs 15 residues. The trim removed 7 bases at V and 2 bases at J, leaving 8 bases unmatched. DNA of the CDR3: TGTGCCAGCAATCGGGGACAGGGGACCCCCTACGAGCAGTACTTC. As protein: CASNRGQGTPYEQYF.

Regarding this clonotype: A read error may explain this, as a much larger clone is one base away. The CDR3 DNA reads TGCGTCAGCAGCCTGAGAGCCTACAATGAGCAGTTCTTC. Its protein is CVSSLRAYNEQFF. This chain connects TRBV4-1 to TRBJ2-1, with D unclear. The CDR3 is made up of 13 amino acids. CDR1 is MGHRA and CDR2 is YSYEKL in the germline V gene.

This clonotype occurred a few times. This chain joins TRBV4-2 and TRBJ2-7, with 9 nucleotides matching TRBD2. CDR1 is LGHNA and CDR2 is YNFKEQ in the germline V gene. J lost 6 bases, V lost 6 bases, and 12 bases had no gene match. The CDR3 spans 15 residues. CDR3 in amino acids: CASSSNPGLAREQYF. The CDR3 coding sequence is TGTGCCAGCAGTTCTAACCCGGGACTAGCTCGCGAGCAGTACTTC.

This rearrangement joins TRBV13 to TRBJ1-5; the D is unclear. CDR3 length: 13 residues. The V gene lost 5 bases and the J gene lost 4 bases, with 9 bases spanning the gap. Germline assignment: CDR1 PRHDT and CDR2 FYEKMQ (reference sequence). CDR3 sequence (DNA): TGTGCCAGCAGCAGCGGGGTAAATCAGCCCCAGCATTTT. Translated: CASSSGVNQPQHF. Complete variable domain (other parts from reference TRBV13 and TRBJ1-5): AAGVIQSPRHLIKEKRETATLKCYPIPRHDTVYWYQQGPGQDPQFLISFYEKMQSDKGSIPDRFSAQQFSDYHSELNMSSLELGDSALYFCASSSGVNQPQHFGDGTRLSIL.

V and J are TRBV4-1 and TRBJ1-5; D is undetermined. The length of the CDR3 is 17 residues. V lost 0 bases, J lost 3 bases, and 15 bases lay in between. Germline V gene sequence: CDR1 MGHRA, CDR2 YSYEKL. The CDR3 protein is CASSQDLRGGLNQPQHF. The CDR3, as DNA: TGCGCCAGCAGCCAAGATCTACGGGGAGGACTCAATCAGCCCCAGCATTTT.

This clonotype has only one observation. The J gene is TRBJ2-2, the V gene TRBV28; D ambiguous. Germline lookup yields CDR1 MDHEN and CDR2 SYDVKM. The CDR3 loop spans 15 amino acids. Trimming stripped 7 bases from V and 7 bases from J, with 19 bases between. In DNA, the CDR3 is TGTGCCAGCACCATATCCCGGTTGGATGGCGGGGAGCTGTTTTTT. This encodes CASTISRLDGGELFF.

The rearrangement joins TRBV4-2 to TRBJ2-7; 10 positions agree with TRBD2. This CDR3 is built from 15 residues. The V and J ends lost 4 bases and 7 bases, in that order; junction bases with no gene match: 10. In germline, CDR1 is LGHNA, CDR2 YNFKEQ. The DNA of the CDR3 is TGTGCCAGCAGCCGGATAGCGGGAGGAGGAGTAGAGCAGTACTTC. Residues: CASSRIAGGGVEQYF.